Detailed here is one T cell receptor (beta chain). Measured with immunoSEQ multiplex PCR; TCRdb has only the in-frame clones, and not every one. The sample records over 10,000 clones, 85% to 90% being singletons. This sample was taken from a study of blood T cell repertoires in COVID-19. This CDR3 region has 18 residues. Trimming at V came to 0 bases and at J to 1 base, leaving 6 bases not matched to a gene. Per germline, CDR1 LNHNV and CDR2 YYDKDF (reference sequence). The clonotype was recovered from a human donor with active COVID-19. The donor label of this sample is uncertain. The chain has TRBV15 and TRBJ2-2, with 9 bases matching TRBD2. The sequenced material came from peripheral blood. DNA of the CDR3: TGTGCCACCAGCAGAGATTTCCAACTAGCGGGGAACACCGGGGAGCTGTTTTTT. Its translation: CATSRDFQLAGNTGELFF.